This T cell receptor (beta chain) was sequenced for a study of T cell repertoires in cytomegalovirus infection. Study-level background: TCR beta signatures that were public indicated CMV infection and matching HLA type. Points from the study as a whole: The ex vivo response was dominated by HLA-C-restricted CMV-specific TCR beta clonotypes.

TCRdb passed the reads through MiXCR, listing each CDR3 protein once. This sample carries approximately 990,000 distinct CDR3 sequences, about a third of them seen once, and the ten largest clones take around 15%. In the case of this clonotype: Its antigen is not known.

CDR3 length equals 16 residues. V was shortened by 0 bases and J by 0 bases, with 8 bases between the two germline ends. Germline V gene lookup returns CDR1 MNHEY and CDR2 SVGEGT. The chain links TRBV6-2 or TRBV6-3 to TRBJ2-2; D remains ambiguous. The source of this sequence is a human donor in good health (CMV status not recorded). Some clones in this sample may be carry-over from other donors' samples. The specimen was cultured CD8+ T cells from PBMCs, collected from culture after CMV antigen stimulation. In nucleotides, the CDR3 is TGTGCCAGCAGTTACTCTTGGGCCGCGAACACCGGGGAGCTGTTTTTT. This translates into CASSYSWAANTGELFF.